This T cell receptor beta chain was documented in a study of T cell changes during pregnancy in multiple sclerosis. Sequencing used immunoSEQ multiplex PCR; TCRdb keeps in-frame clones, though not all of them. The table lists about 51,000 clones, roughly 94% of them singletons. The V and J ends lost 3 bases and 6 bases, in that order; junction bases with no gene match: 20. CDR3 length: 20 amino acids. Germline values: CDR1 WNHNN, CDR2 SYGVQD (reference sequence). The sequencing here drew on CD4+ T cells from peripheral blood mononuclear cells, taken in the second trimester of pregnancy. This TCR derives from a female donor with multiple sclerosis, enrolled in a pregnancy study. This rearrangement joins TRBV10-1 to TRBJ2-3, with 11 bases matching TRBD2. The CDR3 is CASSDLPKPTYSGGEDTQYF. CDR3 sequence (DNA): TGCGCCAGCAGTGACCTCCCCAAGCCCACCTATAGCGGGGGGGAGGATACGCAGTATTTT.